This T cell receptor beta chain was recovered during a study of vaccination and CD4 T cells after COVID-19. This sample's treatment: roughly 10-day PBMC culture with coronavirus spike peptide pools or control peptides (ViraFEST assay). ViraFEST used peptide pools to expand antigen-specific T cells before TCR sequencing. Cell culture was performed with 1.8 million or so PBMCs per well in the presence of approximately 10 IU/ml IL-2 and around 9 ug/ml peptide pools. V was pared by 5 bases and J by 0 bases, with 11 bases between. CDR1 and CDR2 (germline): LNHDA, SQIVND (reference sequence). This CDR3 is built from 15 residues. Sequencing of cultured CD4+ T cell DNA used the Oncomine TCR Beta short-read assay. Researchers extracted genomic DNA from CD4+ T cells that had been cultured. TCRdb used MiXCR to reprocess the PCR reads, holding one entry per CDR3 protein. The table shows about 19,000 distinct CDR3 sequences, with 45% to 50% occurring only once.

A note on this clonotype: Its target is unknown.

This chain uses TRBV19 with TRBJ2-4; no reliable D call. This sequence originates from a human donor who had recovered from COVID-19. Input material: CD4+ T cells from blood, cultured in vitro. The CDR3 loop reads CASSSRRVAKNIQYF. In DNA, the CDR3 is TGTGCCAGTAGTTCACGACGCGTAGCCAAAAACATTCAGTACTTC.